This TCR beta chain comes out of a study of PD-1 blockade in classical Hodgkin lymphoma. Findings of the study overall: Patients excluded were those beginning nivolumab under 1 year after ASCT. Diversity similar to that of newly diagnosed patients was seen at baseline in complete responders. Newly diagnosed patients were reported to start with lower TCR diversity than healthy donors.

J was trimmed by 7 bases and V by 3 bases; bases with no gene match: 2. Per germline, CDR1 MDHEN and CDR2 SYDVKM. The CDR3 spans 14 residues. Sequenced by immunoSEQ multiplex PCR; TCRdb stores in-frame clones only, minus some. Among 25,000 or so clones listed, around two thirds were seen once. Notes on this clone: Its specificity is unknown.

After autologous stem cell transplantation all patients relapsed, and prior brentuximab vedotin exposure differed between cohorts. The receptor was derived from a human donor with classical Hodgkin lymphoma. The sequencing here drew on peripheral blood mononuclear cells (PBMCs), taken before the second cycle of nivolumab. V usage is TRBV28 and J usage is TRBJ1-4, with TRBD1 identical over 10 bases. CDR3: CASSLTGGGEKLFF. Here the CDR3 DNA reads TGTGCCAGCAGTTTGACAGGGGGCGGTGAAAAACTGTTTTTT.